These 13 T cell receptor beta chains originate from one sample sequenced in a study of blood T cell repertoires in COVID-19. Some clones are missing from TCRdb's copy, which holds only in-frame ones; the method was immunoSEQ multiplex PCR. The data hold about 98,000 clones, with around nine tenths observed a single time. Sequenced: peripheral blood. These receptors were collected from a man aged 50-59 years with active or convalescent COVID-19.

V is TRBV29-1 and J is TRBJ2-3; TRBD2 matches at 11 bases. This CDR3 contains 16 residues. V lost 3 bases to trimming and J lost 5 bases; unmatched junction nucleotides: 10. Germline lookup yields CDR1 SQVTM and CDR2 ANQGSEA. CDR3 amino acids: CSVEGPSGGFGDTQYF. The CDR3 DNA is TGCAGCGTTGAGGGTCCTAGCGGGGGGTTTGGAGATACGCAGTATTTT.

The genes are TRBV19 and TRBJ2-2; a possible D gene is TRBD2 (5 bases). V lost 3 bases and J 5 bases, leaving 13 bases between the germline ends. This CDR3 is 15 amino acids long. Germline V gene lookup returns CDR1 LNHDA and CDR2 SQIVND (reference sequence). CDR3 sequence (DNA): TGTGCCAGTAGTATGGCAGGTACGGGGACCGGGGAGCTGTTTTTT. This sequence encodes CASSMAGTGTGELFF.

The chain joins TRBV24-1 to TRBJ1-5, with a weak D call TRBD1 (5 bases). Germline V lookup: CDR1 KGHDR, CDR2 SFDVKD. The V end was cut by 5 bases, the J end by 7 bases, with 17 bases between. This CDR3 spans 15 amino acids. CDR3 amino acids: CATSGPGLGAQPQHF. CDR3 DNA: TGTGCCACCAGTGGGCCCGGTCTTGGGGCCCAGCCCCAGCATTTT.

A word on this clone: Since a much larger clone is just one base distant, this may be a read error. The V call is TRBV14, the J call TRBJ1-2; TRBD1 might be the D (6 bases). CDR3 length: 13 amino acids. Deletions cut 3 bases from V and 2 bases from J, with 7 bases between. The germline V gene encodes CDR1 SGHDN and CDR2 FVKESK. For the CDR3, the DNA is TGTGCCAGCAGCCAGCAGGGGAACTATGGCTACACCTTC. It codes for CASSQQGNYGYTF.

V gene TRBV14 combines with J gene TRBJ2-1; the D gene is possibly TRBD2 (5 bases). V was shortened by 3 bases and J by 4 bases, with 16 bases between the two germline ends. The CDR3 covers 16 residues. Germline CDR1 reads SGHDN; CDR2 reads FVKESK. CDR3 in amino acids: CASSQASSYIYNEQFF. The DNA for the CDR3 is TGTGCCAGCAGCCAGGCGTCTAGCTATATATACAATGAGCAGTTCTTC.

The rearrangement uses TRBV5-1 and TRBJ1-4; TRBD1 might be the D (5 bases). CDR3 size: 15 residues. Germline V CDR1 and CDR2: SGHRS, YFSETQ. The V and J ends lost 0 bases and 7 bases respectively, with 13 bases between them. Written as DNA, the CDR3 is TGCGCCAGCAGCTTGGAGGGGCCGGGTAGTGAAAAACTGTTTTTT. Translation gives CASSLEGPGSEKLFF. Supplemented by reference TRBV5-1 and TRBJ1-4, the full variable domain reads KAGVTQTPRYLIKTRGQQVTLSCSPISGHRSVSWYQQTPGQGLQFLFEYFSETQRNKGNFPGRFSGRQFSNSRSEMNVSTLELGDSALYLCASSLEGPGSEKLFFGSGTQLSVL.

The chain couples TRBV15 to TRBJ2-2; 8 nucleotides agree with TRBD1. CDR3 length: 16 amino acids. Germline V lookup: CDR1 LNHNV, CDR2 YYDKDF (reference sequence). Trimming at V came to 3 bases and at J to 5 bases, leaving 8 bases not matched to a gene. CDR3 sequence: CATSREKWTGTGELFF. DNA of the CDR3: TGTGCCACCAGCAGGGAAAAATGGACAGGGACCGGGGAGCTGTTTTTT.

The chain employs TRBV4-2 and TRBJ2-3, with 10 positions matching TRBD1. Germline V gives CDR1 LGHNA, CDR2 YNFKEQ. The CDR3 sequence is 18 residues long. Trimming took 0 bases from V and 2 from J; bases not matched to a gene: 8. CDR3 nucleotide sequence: TGTGCCAGCAGCCAAGATTTTGGGACAGGGGTCCTCACAGATACGCAGTATTTT. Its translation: CASSQDFGTGVLTDTQYF.

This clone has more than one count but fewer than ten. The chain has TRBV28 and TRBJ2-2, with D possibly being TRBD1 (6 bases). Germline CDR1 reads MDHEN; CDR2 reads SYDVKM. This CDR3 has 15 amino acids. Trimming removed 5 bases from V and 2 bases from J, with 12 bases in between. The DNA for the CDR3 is TGTGCCAGCAGTCTGAGACAGGTTAACACCGGGGAGCTGTTTTTT. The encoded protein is CASSLRQVNTGELFF. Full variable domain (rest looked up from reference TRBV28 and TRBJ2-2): DVKVTQSSRYLVKRTGEKVFLECVQDMDHENMFWYRQDPGLGLRLIYFSYDVKMKEKGDIPEGYSVSREKKERFSLILESASTNQTSMYLCASSLRQVNTGELFFGEGSRLTVL.

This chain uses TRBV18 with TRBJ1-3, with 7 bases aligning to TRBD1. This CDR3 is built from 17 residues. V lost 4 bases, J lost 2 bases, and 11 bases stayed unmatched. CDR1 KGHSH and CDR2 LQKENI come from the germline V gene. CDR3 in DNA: TGTGCCAGCTCACGCCTCCGGGACAGCACCCCTGGAAACACCATATATTTT. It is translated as CASSRLRDSTPGNTIYF.

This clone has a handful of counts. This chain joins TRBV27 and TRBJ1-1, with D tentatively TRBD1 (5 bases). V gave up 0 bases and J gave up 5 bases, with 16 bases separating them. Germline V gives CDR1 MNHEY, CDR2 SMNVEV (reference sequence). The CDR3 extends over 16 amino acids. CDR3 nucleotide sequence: TGTGCCAGCAGTTTATCAGCCGACAGCAAAAATACTGAAGCTTTCTTT. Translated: CASSLSADSKNTEAFF.

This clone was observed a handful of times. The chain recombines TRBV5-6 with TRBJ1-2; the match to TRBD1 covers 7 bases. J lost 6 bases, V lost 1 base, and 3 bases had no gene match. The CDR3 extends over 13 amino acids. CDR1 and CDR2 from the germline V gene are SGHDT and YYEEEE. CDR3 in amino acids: CASSLRQGDGYTF. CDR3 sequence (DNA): TGTGCCAGCAGCTTGAGACAGGGTGATGGCTACACCTTC.

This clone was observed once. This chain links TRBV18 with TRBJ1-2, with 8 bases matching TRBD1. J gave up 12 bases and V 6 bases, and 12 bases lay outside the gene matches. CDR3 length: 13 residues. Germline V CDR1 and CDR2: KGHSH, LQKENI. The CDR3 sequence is CASSGQGPAGNTF. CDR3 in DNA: TGTGCCAGCTCCGGACAGGGACCCGCCGGAAACACCTTC.